The 18 T cell receptor beta chains below all came from one sample that was sequenced in a study of T cells in Graves' hyperthyroidism and ophthalmopathy. Regions amplified from RNA transcripts were the TCR beta CDR3 regions. During a first-round RT-PCR of the TCR CDR3, the HTBI primer set was used. TCRdb re-called the multiplex PCR reads through MiXCR, storing one row per CDR3 protein. The sample lists about 540,000 distinct CDR3 sequences, 35% to 55% occurring once. The sample taken for sequencing was peripheral blood or thyroid tissue (not recorded which). The receptor set was obtained from a woman under 30 with Graves' hyperthyroidism.

This clonotype has ten or more counts. Here the CDR3 reads CASSLVARPEKLFF. CDR3 DNA sequence: TGTGCCAGCAGCTTGGTCGCCAGGCCAGAAAAACTGTTTTTT. The chain combines TRBV5-8 with TRBJ1-4; the D is unclear. Germline lookup yields CDR1 SGHTS and CDR2 YDEGEE. The CDR3 sequence is 14 residues long. V was shortened by 0 bases and J by 8 bases, with 11 bases between the two germline ends. The variable domain in full, completed from reference TRBV5-8 and TRBJ1-4, reads EAGVTQSPTHLIKTRGQQATLRCSPISGHTSVYWYQQALGLGLQFLLWYDEGEERNRGNFPPRFSGRQFPNYSSELNVNALELEDSALYLCASSLVARPEKLFFGSGTQLSVL.

This clonotype was recorded a few times. The chain has TRBV10-3 and TRBJ2-3; possibly TRBD1 for D (5 bases). This CDR3 is 14 amino acids long. CDR1 and CDR2 (germline): ENHRY, SYGVKD. The V gene lost 1 base and the J gene lost 3 bases, with 8 bases spanning the gap. In DNA, the CDR3 is TGTGCCATCAGTGAGTTATCAGGGACAGATACGCAGTATTTT. Translation gives CAISELSGTDTQYF.

This clonotype was counted at least ten times. The chain employs TRBV12-5 and TRBJ2-5; the D is unclear. Between the trimmed V and J ends, which lost 3 bases and 5 bases, there was a span of 13 bases. Germline V gene lookup returns CDR1 LGHNT and CDR2 FRNRAP. The CDR3 is made up of 14 amino acids. The CDR3 here is CASGFGSGGETQYF. The CDR3, as DNA: TGTGCTAGTGGTTTCGGATCGGGTGGGGAGACCCAGTACTTC.

This clonotype has a handful of counts. This chain uses TRBV9 with TRBJ1-1; D is ambiguous. This CDR3 contains 14 residues. V lost 0 bases and J lost 8, with 14 bases in between. The germline gives CDR1 SGDLS, CDR2 YYNGEE. The CDR3 sequence: CASSVGSGITEAFF. The CDR3, as DNA: TGTGCCAGCAGCGTAGGGTCGGGGATAACAGAAGCTTTCTTT.

The sample holds many counts of this clonotype. This sequence joins TRBV29-1 and TRBJ1-1; the D gene is possibly TRBD1 (5 bases). This CDR3 contains 13 residues. Germline values: CDR1 SQVTM, CDR2 ANQGSEA. Trimming cost V 1 base and J 1 base, with 7 bases left between them. Here the CDR3 DNA reads TGCAGCGTTGAAGCCGGGACGAACACTGAAGCTTTCTTT. Residues: CSVEAGTNTEAFF.

This rearrangement joins TRBV7-9 to TRBJ2-3, with 8 bases fitting TRBD2. J lost 3 bases, V lost 2 bases, and 7 bases had no gene match. Germline CDR1 is SEHNR and CDR2 is FQNEAQ (reference sequence). The CDR3 spans 16 residues. CDR3 loop: CASSLNGRAVTDTQYF. In DNA, the CDR3 is TGTGCCAGCAGCTTAAACGGGAGGGCCGTGACAGATACGCAGTATTTT.

This clonotype was picked up many times. The chain combines TRBV4-2 with TRBJ2-7; D might be TRBD2 (6 bases). V was trimmed by 0 bases and J by 3 bases, leaving 12 bases between them. Germline V gene data show CDR1 as LGHNA and CDR2 as YNFKEQ. The CDR3 covers 15 residues. The CDR3 DNA is TGTGCCAGCAGCCAAGAAGGAGGGAACAACTACGAGCAGTACTTC. Its protein product is CASSQEGGNNYEQYF.

The chain carries TRBV2 and TRBJ1-6; no clear D. Germline assignment: CDR1 SNHLY and CDR2 FYNNEI. The CDR3 has 15 amino acids. DNA for the CDR3: TGTGCTACTAGCAGTGTTCAGGAATATAATTCACCCCTCCACTTT. This sequence encodes CATSSVQEYNSPLHF.

Regarding this clonotype: One base away lies a much larger clone, so this may be a sequencing read error. The rearrangement links TRBV7-2 to TRBJ2-7; D remains unclear. CDR3 size: 14 residues. Germline V gene sequence: CDR1 SGHTA, CDR2 FQGNSA. The CDR3 region is CATSLDPPSYEQYF. The DNA for the CDR3 is TGTGCCACCAGCTTAGATCCCCCCAGCTACGAGCAGTACTTC.

This clonotype appeared many times. The chain combines TRBV7-6 with TRBJ2-2; D tentatively reads TRBD1 or TRBD2 (5 bases each). The CDR3 consists of 16 residues. The V end lost 1 base, the J end lost 1 base, and 10 bases lay between the germline ends. Germline assignment: CDR1 SGHVS and CDR2 FNYEAQ. The CDR3 reads CASSLEGPKNTGELFF. DNA of the CDR3: TGTGCCAGCAGCTTAGAGGGACCGAAGAACACCGGGGAGCTGTTTTTT.

The chain has TRBV7-9 and TRBJ1-5; D is undetermined. The CDR3 runs 13 residues. Germline V gene sequence: CDR1 SEHNR, CDR2 FQNEAQ (reference sequence). V was clipped by 3 bases and J by 5 bases, with 8 bases between them. The CDR3 loop is CASSLNSYQPQHF. CDR3 in DNA: TGTGCCAGCAGCTTGAACAGCTATCAGCCCCAGCATTTT.

The chain recombines TRBV29-1 with TRBJ1-1, with a tentative D call TRBD1 (5 bases). Trimming cost V 8 bases and J 4 bases, with 14 bases left between them. The CDR3 extends over 12 amino acids. CDR1 is SQVTM, CDR2 ANQGSEA, per germline. The CDR3 here is CSLEGDFTEAFF. The CDR3 DNA sequence: TGCAGCTTGGAAGGGGATTTCACTGAAGCTTTCTTT.

This rearrangement joins TRBV7-3 to TRBJ2-5; 8 positions agree with TRBD2. This CDR3 has 15 amino acids. The V gene's germline CDR1 is SGHTA and CDR2 FQGTGA. With V trimmed by 5 bases and J by 9 bases, 14 bases remained unmatched. The CDR3 here is CASSPRRTAGVAQYF. CDR3 sequence (DNA): TGTGCCAGCAGCCCCCGACGGACAGCGGGAGTGGCCCAGTACTTC.

As to this clonotype: A much larger clone differs from this one at a single base, so this may be a read error. V is TRBV12-3 or TRBV12-4 and J is TRBJ1-4; D remains unclear. This CDR3 is built from 13 residues. CDR3 residues: CARSSLANEKLFF. In DNA form, the CDR3 reads TGTGCCCGCAGTAGTCTCGCTAATGAAAAACTGTTTTTT.

CDR3: CATSSPGTGYQETQYF. CDR3 bases: TGTGCCACCAGCAGTCCCGGGACAGGGTACCAAGAGACCCAGTACTTC. The chain uses TRBV15 and TRBJ2-5; 9 bases align to TRBD1. J lost 0 bases, V lost 3 bases, and 5 bases had no gene match. From germline, CDR1 is LNHNV and CDR2 YYDKDF (reference sequence). This CDR3 contains 16 residues.

This clonotype has a count of ten or more. This chain uses TRBV6-2 or TRBV6-3 with TRBJ1-3; the match to TRBD1 covers 9 bases. In germline, CDR1 is MNHEY, CDR2 SVGEGT. The CDR3 is 15 amino acids. J was trimmed by 3 bases and V by 7 bases; bases with no gene match: 7. The CDR3 region is CASTPGQGFGNTIYF. As DNA, the CDR3 is TGTGCCAGCACTCCGGGACAGGGCTTTGGAAACACCATATATTTT.

This clonotype has a count of ten or more. The chain links TRBV28 to TRBJ1-1; 7 bases map to TRBD1. V lost 8 bases and J lost 3; bases outside the gene matches: 3. Germline V gene data show CDR1 as MDHEN and CDR2 as SYDVKM. The CDR3 sequence is 12 residues long. The CDR3 region has the DNA TGTGCCAGCTGGACAGGAGACACTGAAGCTTTCTTT. Protein product: CASWTGDTEAFF. The full variable domain, with the rest looked up from reference TRBV28 and TRBJ1-1, is DVKVTQSSRYLVKRTGEKVFLECVQDMDHENMFWYRQDPGLGLRLIYFSYDVKMKEKGDIPEGYSVSREKKERFSLILESASTNQTSMYLCASWTGDTEAFFGQGTRLTVV.

The CDR3 spells CAWSGWQGGDEQYF. The CDR3, as DNA: TGTGCCTGGAGTGGTTGGCAGGGGGGCGACGAGCAGTACTTC. The gene calls are TRBV7-2 and TRBJ2-7; TRBD1 might be the D (7 bases). The CDR3 is 14 residues long. The germline V gene encodes CDR1 SGHTA and CDR2 FQGNSA. V dropped 11 bases and J dropped 5 bases, with 22 bases sitting between them.